Below are 13 T cell receptor beta chains sequenced from a single sample in a study of cytotoxic CD8 clonotypes in ibrutinib-treated CLL. Profiled with immunoSEQ multiplex PCR; TCRdb holds only in-frame clones, not every one. The data show roughly 330,000 clones, roughly 67% seen once. Here the sequenced sample was PBMCs, taken after 36 months of ibrutinib treatment. The receptors here all came from a human donor with chronic lymphocytic leukemia.

This clone was seen a handful of times. J is TRBJ2-7 and V is TRBV7-7; D unresolved. Trimming left V 0 bases short and J 2 bases short, with 17 bases between. CDR1 and CDR2 (germline): SSHAT, FNYEAQ (reference sequence). CDR3 length: 17 residues. The CDR3 is CASSLAKGTLIPYEQYF. The CDR3, as DNA: TGTGCCAGCAGCTTAGCGAAAGGCACTCTTATACCCTACGAGCAGTACTTC.

The V call is TRBV21-1, the J call TRBJ2-7. TRBV21-1 represents a pseudogene. The CDR3 spans 15 residues. Written as DNA, the CDR3 is TGTGCCAGCAGCAAAGGGAAGGCCCTCTCCTACGAGCAGTACTTC. The encoded protein is CASSKGKALSYEQYF.

The table lists this clone with a few counts. The rearrangement joins TRBV15 to TRBJ1-5, with D perhaps matching TRBD1 (6 bases). V was clipped by 3 bases and J by 4 bases, with 10 bases between them. CDR3 length: 14 amino acids. Looked up from germline, CDR1 is LNHNV and CDR2 is YYDKDF (reference sequence). The CDR3 coding sequence is TGTGCCACCAGCAGGGGACACAGTAATCAGCCCCAGCATTTT. Protein: CATSRGHSNQPQHF.

This chain joins TRBV4-1 and TRBJ2-3; D is unclear. CDR3 length: 15 amino acids. Germline V gene data show CDR1 as MGHRA and CDR2 as YSYEKL. V lost 4 bases, J lost 1 base, and 12 bases lay in between. This chain's CDR3 is CASSRLALRTDTQYF. In DNA form, the CDR3 reads TGCGCCAGCAGCCGACTGGCTTTACGCACAGATACGCAGTATTTT.

The J gene is TRBJ2-3, the V gene TRBV7-8; tentative D call: TRBD2 (5 bases). V was pared by 8 bases and J by 3 bases, with 9 bases between. The CDR3 has 12 amino acids. From germline, CDR1 is SGHVS and CDR2 FQNEAQ. CDR3 region: CASGSGTDTQYF. The CDR3 DNA reads as TGTGCCAGCGGGAGCGGAACAGATACGCAGTATTTT.

Concerning this clone: At one end the junction does not follow the germline gene, possibly because of a read error. The chain couples TRBV5-8 to TRBJ1-5, with D perhaps matching TRBD1 (5 bases). The CDR3 consists of 15 residues. Germline CDR1 is SGHTS and CDR2 is YDEGEE. The CDR3 coding sequence is TGTGCCAGCAACTTGGGGGGTCCAGGCAATCAGCCCCAGCATTTT. Translating it yields CASNLGGPGNQPQHF.

The V gene is TRBV29-1, the J gene TRBJ2-5, with a weak D call TRBD2 (7 bases). The CDR3 has 16 residues. Trimming removed 7 bases from V and 7 bases from J, with 28 bases in between. Germline CDR1 SQVTM, CDR2 ANQGSEA. CDR3 residues: CSAIRLFGGPRGTQYF. The CDR3 bases are TGCAGCGCTATAAGACTCTTCGGGGGGCCGAGGGGGACCCAGTACTTC.

This clone has a handful of counts. V gene TRBV6-1 combines with J gene TRBJ2-3, with a possible D match to TRBD1 (6 bases). This CDR3 has 15 amino acids. CDR1 MNHNS and CDR2 SASEGT come from the germline V gene. Trimming cost V 5 bases and J 2 bases, with 14 bases left between them. CDR3 sequence: CASSPPHRVTDTQYF. CDR3 coding DNA: TGTGCCAGCAGTCCCCCACACAGGGTCACAGATACGCAGTATTTT.

The chain employs TRBV6-6 and TRBJ2-5; TRBD2 is a possible D gene (6 bases). CDR3 size: 13 residues. Trimming removed 5 bases at V and 3 bases at J, with 10 bases between. Germline lookup yields CDR1 MNHNY and CDR2 SVGAGI (reference sequence). The CDR3: CASSVWGEETQYF. CDR3 DNA sequence: TGTGCCAGCAGTGTCTGGGGGGAAGAGACCCAGTACTTC.

The chain employs TRBV6-1 and TRBJ2-3, with D perhaps matching TRBD1 (6 bases). The CDR3 is 14 residues long. Trimming left V 5 bases short and J 3 bases short, with 12 bases between. Germline V gene lookup returns CDR1 MNHNS and CDR2 SASEGT. As DNA, the CDR3 is TGTGCCAGCAGTTGGACAGATAGAACAGATACGCAGTATTTT. Amino acids: CASSWTDRTDTQYF.

This rearrangement joins TRBV4-1 to TRBJ2-3; 9 bases map to TRBD1. The V and J ends lost 3 bases and 6 bases, in that order; junction bases with no gene match: 7. The CDR3 is 15 amino acids. Germline loops: CDR1 MGHRA, CDR2 YSYEKL. This chain's CDR3 is CASSQGQGLGDTQYF. As DNA, the CDR3 is TGCGCCAGCAGCCAGGGACAGGGATTAGGTGATACGCAGTATTTT.

Written as DNA, the CDR3 is TGTGCCAGCTCACCCGAAAGGGTCAGCACAGATACGCAGTATTTT. Translation: CASSPERVSTDTQYF. The chain uses TRBV18 and TRBJ2-3; D gene uncertain. CDR3 size: 15 residues. Trimming took 3 bases from V and 0 from J, leaving 10 bases between them. Germline CDR1 KGHSH, CDR2 LQKENI.

The chain is built from TRBV19 and TRBJ1-1; 9 bases agree with TRBD1. The CDR3 is 18 amino acids. Germline V gene sequence: CDR1 LNHDA, CDR2 SQIVND (reference sequence). The V gene end was trimmed by 5 bases and the J gene end by 0 bases; junction bases not matched to a gene: 13. CDR3 sequence (DNA): TGTGCCAGTAGTCGAGGGGGCTTAAGGACAGGGGTGAACACTGAAGCTTTCTTT. Its protein is CASSRGGLRTGVNTEAFF. The entire variable domain, with the rest obtained from reference TRBV19 and TRBJ1-1, is as follows: DGGITQSPKYLFRKEGQNVTLSCEQNLNHDAMYWYRQDPGQGLRLIYYSQIVNDFQKGDIAEGYSVSREKKESFPLTVTSAQKNPTAFYLCASSRGGLRTGVNTEAFFGQGTRLTVV.